This T cell receptor (beta chain) stems from a study of blood T cell repertoires in COVID-19. Study details: The United States, Italy and Spain supplied acute and convalescent COVID-19 samples.

Methods used by the authors: Amplification of reference gene primers was used by the study to estimate nucleated cell counts. Libraries were prepared by immunoSEQ multiplex PCR; TCRdb keeps only in-frame clonotypes and omits some of them. V and J calls and clone size are given by that table; D and trimming were obtained from the DNA. Of almost 250,000 clones in the sample, about 82% are singletons; the top ten hold approximately 5%. Material for sequencing was peripheral blood. The TCR sequence derives from an elderly woman with COVID-19, enrolled during active disease.

This CDR3 is CASSRPRTGGWPQHF. The DNA of the CDR3 is TGTGCCAGCAGTCGGCCTCGGACAGGGGGTTGGCCCCAGCATTTT. The V and J genes are TRBV6-2 or TRBV6-3 and TRBJ1-5, with 10 positions matching TRBD1. Germline V CDR1 and CDR2: MNHEY, SVGEGT. Trimming removed 5 bases from V and 9 bases from J; junction bases left unmatched: 10. This CDR3 contains 15 residues.